This is a list of T cell receptor beta chains from one sample in a study of blood T cell repertoires in COVID-19. Measured with immunoSEQ multiplex PCR; TCRdb has only the in-frame clones, and not every one. The sample has 300,000 to 500,000 clones; over 75% are singletons. The specimen was PBMCs or T cells enriched from blood (not recorded which). Receptor source: a woman aged 25-40 years with acute COVID-19. The CDR3 runs from the conserved cysteine through the conserved F or W. The D gene is left open where the match is weak. The size entry is marked missing in some rows and otherwise reads once, few, many or a size class.

>-|-|TRBV27|TRBJ1-2
CASSLRGGGHGYTF
TGTGCCAGCAGTCTACGGGGGGGCGGCCATGGCTACACCTTC
>TRBD2|-|TRBV5-1|TRBJ2-1
CASSLGGGAFNEQFF
TGCGCCAGCAGCTTGGGCGGGGGGGCCTTTAATGAGCAGTTCTTC
>TRBD2|-|TRBV19|TRBJ2-5
CASSTPGGQETQYF
TGTGCCAGTAGTACCCCGGGGGGTCAAGAGACCCAGTACTTC
>-|-|TRBV4-3|TRBJ1-2
CASSQEQVGLYGYTF
TGCGCCAGCAGCCAAGAGCAGGTGGGGCTATATGGCTACACCTTC
>-|-|TRBV7-8|TRBJ1-4
CASSPLRHLNEKLFF
TGTGCCAGCAGCCCCCTGCGACACCTTAATGAAAAACTGTTTTTT
>TRBD1|few|TRBV27|TRBJ2-3
CATNDLPGQELTDTQYF
TGTGCCACAAACGACCTCCCGGGACAGGAATTAACAGATACGCAGTATTTT
>TRBD1|-|TRBV18|TRBJ1-1
CASSRDRADTEAFF
TGTGCCAGCTCACGAGACAGGGCCGACACTGAAGCTTTCTTT
>-|once|TRBV5-6|TRBJ1-4
CASSSDTGGNEKLFF
TGTGCCAGCAGCTCAGATACCGGGGGAAATGAAAAACTGTTTTTT
>-|-|TRBV9|TRBJ2-3
CASSWSLGLDTQYF
TGTGCCAGCAGCTGGTCTCTGGGACTAGATACGCAGTATTTT
>TRBD1|once|TRBV9|TRBJ2-3
CASSAGQARLDTQYF
TGTGCCAGCAGCGCGGGACAGGCTAGATTGGATACGCAGTATTTT
>-|-|TRBV27|TRBJ2-7
CASSLNTGYEQYF
TGTGCCAGCAGTCTAAATACAGGGTACGAGCAGTACTTC
>-|-|TRBV6-2/TRBV6-3|TRBJ2-7
CASSHDSSSYEQYF
TGTGCCAGCAGTCATGACTCAAGTTCCTACGAGCAGTACTTC
>-|-|TRBV9|TRBJ1-1
CASSVDGGRAFF
TGTGCCAGCAGCGTAGACGGAGGGCGGGCTTTCTTT
>-|-|TRBV14|TRBJ2-2
CASSQDSPGITGELFF
TGTGCCAGCAGCCAAGATAGCCCAGGGATCACCGGGGAGCTGTTTTTT
>-|-|TRBV7-3|TRBJ2-2
CASSLTSGTGELFF
TGTGCCAGCAGCCTGACTAGTGGGACCGGGGAGCTGTTTTTT
>-|-|TRBV7-2|TRBJ1-6
CASSLVGGGGTYNSPLHF
TGTGCCAGCAGCTTAGTGGGGGGAGGGGGAACCTATAATTCACCCCTCCACTTT
>-|-|TRBV7-2|TRBJ1-6
CASSLAGPGPLHF
TGTGCCAGCAGCTTAGCGGGCCCAGGACCCCTCCACTTT
>-|-|TRBV5-4|TRBJ2-1
CASSLTPPDEQFF
TGTGCCAGCAGCTTGACCCCACCGGATGAGCAGTTCTTC
>TRBD1|-|TRBV4-1|TRBJ2-7
CASSQAPGQGKYEQYF
TGCGCCAGCAGCCAAGCGCCGGGACAGGGAAAATACGAGCAGTACTTC
>-|-|TRBV7-3|TRBJ2-2
CASSLIPIGTKNTGELFF
TGTGCCAGCAGCTTAATCCCCATTGGGACAAAGAACACCGGGGAGCTGTTTTTT
>-|-|TRBV9|TRBJ1-1
CASSVRVGWTEAFF
TGTGCCAGCAGCGTACGGGTGGGTTGGACTGAAGCTTTCTTT
>-|once|TRBV20-1|TRBJ1-2
CSIQGRYGYTF
TGCAGTATACAGGGACGCTATGGCTACACCTTC
>-|-|TRBV14|TRBJ1-3
CASSRLGASGNTIYF
TGTGCCAGCAGCCGCCTGGGCGCCTCTGGAAACACCATATATTTT
>TRBD1|-|TRBV7-3|TRBJ1-6
CASSRQGGYNSPLHF
TGTGCCAGCAGCAGACAGGGAGGATATAATTCACCCCTCCACTTT
>-|once|TRBV7-3|TRBJ2-7
CASSLSVAGEQYF
TGTGCCAGCAGCTTAAGTGTGGCGGGCGAGCAGTACTTC
>TRBD2|-|TRBV11-3|TRBJ2-1
CASSPSVGRNEQFF
TGTGCCAGCAGCCCCAGCGTCGGGAGGAATGAGCAGTTCTTC
>-|-|TRBV6-6|TRBJ1-1
CASSYSGALAEAFF
TGTGCCAGCAGTTACTCGGGGGCCCTTGCTGAAGCTTTCTTT
>TRBD1|-|TRBV7-3|TRBJ1-6
CASSVTGISPLHF
TGTGCCAGCAGCGTGACAGGGATTTCACCCCTCCACTTT